The source of this T cell receptor beta chain is a study of blood T cell repertoires in COVID-19. At the level of the study: There were acute and convalescent COVID-19 samples, and they came from the United States, Italy and Spain. T cells, B-cell-depleted T cells, or PBMCs supplied cDNA or gDNA.

Germline V CDR1 and CDR2: GTSNPN, SVGIG (reference sequence). V dropped 5 bases and J dropped 1; count of bases not matched to a gene: 5. The CDR3 totals 15 residues. Per the authors' pipeline: Reference gene primer amplification gave estimated nucleated cell counts. Data came from immunoSEQ multiplex PCR; TCRdb stores just in-frame clones and leaves some out. The DNA was the basis for D and trimming; V, J and clone size are from that table. The sample lists 310,000 or so clones; more than 75% were seen once. V usage is TRBV30 and J usage is TRBJ1-4, with 9 bases that match TRBD1. Sequenced sample: peripheral blood. This clonotype was obtained from a woman aged 45-65 years with active or convalescent COVID-19. The CDR3 DNA reads as TGTGCCTGGGGGACGGGACAGGGAACTAATGAAAAACTGTTTTTT. It encodes CAWGTGQGTNEKLFF.